Listed below are T cell receptor beta chains from one sample, sequenced in a study of cytomegalovirus exposure and HLA in healthy donors. Using immunoSEQ multiplex PCR, the repertoire was profiled, and TCRdb retains in-frame clones only, with some absent. The data contain over 45,000 clones, approximately 94% of them seen just once; the ten biggest clones take up 1.1%. The sample was PBMCs. These receptor sequences come from a man younger than 30 in good health and CMV-seronegative. Each CDR3 is given with its conserved first and last residue. D genes are given only for firm matches. The size of a clone is reported for some rows only, either as once, few or many, or as a class for expanded clones.

TRBJ2-7,NA,NA,TRBV28,TGTGCCAGCAGTTTAGCCAACCAGGGGTACGAGCAGTACTTC,CASSLANQGYEQYF
TRBJ2-3,TRBD1,NA,TRBV7-9,TGTGCCAGCAGCAGCCGCCGACAGGGAAAGAGGGATACGCAGTATTTT,CASSSRRQGKRDTQYF
TRBJ2-1,TRBD1,NA,TRBV10-1,TGCGCCAGCAGTGAGTCCCAAGGACAGGGGCCGGCGGCGCAGTTCTTC,CASSESQGQGPAAQFF
TRBJ2-5,TRBD2,once,TRBV9,TGTGCCAGCAGTATTGGACTAGAGTTTGCCCAAGAGACCCAGTACTTC,CASSIGLEFAQETQYF
TRBJ2-1,TRBD2,NA,TRBV6-1,TGTGCCAGCAAAGCGGCGAGCGGGAGTTTTGAGCAGTTCTTC,CASKAASGSFEQFF
TRBJ1-1,TRBD1,NA,TRBV11-2,TGTGCCAGCAGCACCGGGACAGGGTCCCCGGCTTTCTTT,CASSTGTGSPAFF
TRBJ1-1,NA,NA,TRBV9,TGTGCCAGCAACGGGGGGCAGGGCGGAGGGATCAGCACTGAAGCTTTCTTT,CASNGGQGGGISTEAFF
TRBJ2-3,TRBD2,NA,TRBV28,TGTGCCAGCAGTCGACTAGCGGGAGGGCCGCGGGCAGATACGCAGTATTTT,CASSRLAGGPRADTQYF
TRBJ2-5,NA,NA,TRBV5-6,TGTGCCAGCAGCCCACCCGGAGCGGACCAAGAGACCCAGTACTTC,CASSPPGADQETQYF
TRBJ1-4,NA,NA,TRBV28,TGTGCCAGCAGCCTAGGGACTGAGAATGAAAAACTGTTTTTT,CASSLGTENEKLFF
TRBJ2-5,NA,NA,TRBV9,TGTGCCAGCAGCACGGGACAAAGAGAGACCCAGTACTTC,CASSTGQRETQYF
TRBJ2-3,TRBD1,NA,TRBV7-2,TGTGCCAGCAGCCCCAGACAGGGGGGTAGCACAGATACGCAGTATTTT,CASSPRQGGSTDTQYF
TRBJ1-2,TRBD1,NA,TRBV27,TGTGCCAGCAGTGAAATGGGACAGGTCAACTATGGCTACACCTTC,CASSEMGQVNYGYTF
TRBJ2-7,TRBD1,once,TRBV7-9,TGTGCCAGCAGCTGGGACAGTTCCTACGAGCAGTACTTC,CASSWDSSYEQYF
TRBJ2-4,NA,NA,TRBV7-9,TGTGCCAGCAGCTTTACCGCGGGCATTCAGTACTTC,CASSFTAGIQYF
TRBJ1-5,NA,NA,TRBV27,TGTGCCAGCAGTTTAAATTCTCGGACAGATTTACATCAGCCCCAGCATTTT,CASSLNSRTDLHQPQHF
TRBJ2-3,NA,NA,TRBV27,TGTGCCAGCAGCCAGACTCCAGATACGCAGTATTTT,CASSQTPDTQYF
TRBJ2-6,TRBD1,NA,TRBV28,TGTGCCTCCTCAGGGGGACAGGGGAACTCTGGGGCCAACGTCCTGACTTTC,CASSGGQGNSGANVLTF
TRBJ2-7,NA,NA,TRBV18,TGTGCCAGCTCACTCGCCCAGGGCGAGCAGTACTTC,CASSLAQGEQYF
TRBJ2-2,NA,NA,TRBV2,TGTGCCAGCACGCGGGCAGGCTCGAACACCGGGGAGCTGTTTTTT,CASTRAGSNTGELFF
TRBJ1-3,NA,NA,TRBV6-5,TGTGCCAGCAGCGGCTTGGGGAGCTCTGGAAACACCATATATTTT,CASSGLGSSGNTIYF
TRBJ1-1,NA,NA,TRBV28,TGTGCCAGCAGTTTATACGGGGAAGCTTTCTTT,CASSLYGEAFF